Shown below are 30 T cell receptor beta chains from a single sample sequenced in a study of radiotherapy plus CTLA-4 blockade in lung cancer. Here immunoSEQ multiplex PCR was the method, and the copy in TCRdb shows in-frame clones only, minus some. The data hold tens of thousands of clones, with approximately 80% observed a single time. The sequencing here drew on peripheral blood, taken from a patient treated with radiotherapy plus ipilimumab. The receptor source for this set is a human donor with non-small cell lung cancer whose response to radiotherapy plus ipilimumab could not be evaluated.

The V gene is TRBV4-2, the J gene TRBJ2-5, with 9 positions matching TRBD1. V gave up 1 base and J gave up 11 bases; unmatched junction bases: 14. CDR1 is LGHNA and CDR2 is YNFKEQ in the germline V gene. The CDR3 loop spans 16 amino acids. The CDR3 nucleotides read TGTGCCAGCAGCCAAGTTTTCCCGGGACAGGGTCCGGAGCAGTACTTC. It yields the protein CASSQVFPGQGPEQYF.

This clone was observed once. CDR3 bases: TGTGCCATCAGTGACGGGGAGGGTAGCGGGGGTGCGCAGTATTTT. The encoded protein is CAISDGEGSGGAQYF. J is TRBJ2-3 and V is TRBV10-3, with 9 bases that match TRBD2. This CDR3 spans 15 amino acids. Germline V gene sequence: CDR1 ENHRY, CDR2 SYGVKD. The junction had 11 bases not matched to a gene; V was cut back by 3 bases and J by 10 bases.

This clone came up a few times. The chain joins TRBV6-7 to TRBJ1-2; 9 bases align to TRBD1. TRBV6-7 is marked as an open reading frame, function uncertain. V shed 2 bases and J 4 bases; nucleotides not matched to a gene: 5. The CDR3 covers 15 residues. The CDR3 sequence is CASSYAGTGIYGYTF. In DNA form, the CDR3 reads TGTGCCAGCAGTTACGCCGGGACAGGGATCTATGGCTACACCTTC.

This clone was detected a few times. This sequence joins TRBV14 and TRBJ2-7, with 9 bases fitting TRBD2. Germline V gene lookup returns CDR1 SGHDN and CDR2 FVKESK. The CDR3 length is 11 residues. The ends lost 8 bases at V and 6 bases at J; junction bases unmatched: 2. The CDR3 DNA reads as TGTGCCAGCGGAGCGGGGGGCGAGCAGTACTTC. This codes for CASGAGGEQYF.

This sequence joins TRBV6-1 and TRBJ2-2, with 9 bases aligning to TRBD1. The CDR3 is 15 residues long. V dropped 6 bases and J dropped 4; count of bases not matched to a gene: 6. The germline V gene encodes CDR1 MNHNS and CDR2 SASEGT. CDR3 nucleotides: TGTGCCAGCAGAGAACAGGGGGCGGGCACCGGGGAGCTGTTTTTT. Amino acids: CASREQGAGTGELFF.

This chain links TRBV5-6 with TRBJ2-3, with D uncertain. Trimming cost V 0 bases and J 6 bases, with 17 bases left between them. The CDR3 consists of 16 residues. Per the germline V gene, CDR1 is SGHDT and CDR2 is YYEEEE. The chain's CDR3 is CASSLGLLPSPDTQYF. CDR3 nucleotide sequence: TGTGCCAGCAGCTTGGGTCTCCTTCCTTCCCCCGATACGCAGTATTTT.

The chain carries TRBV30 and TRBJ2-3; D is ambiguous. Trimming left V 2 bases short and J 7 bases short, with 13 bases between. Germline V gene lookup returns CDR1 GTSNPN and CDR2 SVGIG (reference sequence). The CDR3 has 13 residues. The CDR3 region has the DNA TGTGCCTGGAGTCAAGTATCGGTGAATACGCAGTATTTT. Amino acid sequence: CAWSQVSVNTQYF.

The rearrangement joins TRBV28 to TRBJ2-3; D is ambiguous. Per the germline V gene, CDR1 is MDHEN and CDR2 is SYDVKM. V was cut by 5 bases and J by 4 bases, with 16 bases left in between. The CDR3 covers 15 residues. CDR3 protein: CASSVPAYSPDTQYF. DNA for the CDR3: TGTGCCAGCAGTGTTCCGGCCTATAGCCCAGATACGCAGTATTTT.

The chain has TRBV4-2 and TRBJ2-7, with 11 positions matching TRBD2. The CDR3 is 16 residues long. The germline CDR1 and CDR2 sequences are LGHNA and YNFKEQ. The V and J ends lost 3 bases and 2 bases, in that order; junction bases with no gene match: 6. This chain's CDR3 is CASSQDIAGGPYEQYF. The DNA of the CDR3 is TGTGCCAGCAGCCAGGATATAGCGGGGGGGCCCTACGAGCAGTACTTC.

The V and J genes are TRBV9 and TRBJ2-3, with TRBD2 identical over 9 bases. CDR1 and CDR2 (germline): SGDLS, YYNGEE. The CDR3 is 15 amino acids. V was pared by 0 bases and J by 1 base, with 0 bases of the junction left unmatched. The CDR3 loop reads CASSVGTSGTDTQYF. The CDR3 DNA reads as TGTGCCAGCAGCGTAGGGACTAGCGGCACAGATACGCAGTATTTT.

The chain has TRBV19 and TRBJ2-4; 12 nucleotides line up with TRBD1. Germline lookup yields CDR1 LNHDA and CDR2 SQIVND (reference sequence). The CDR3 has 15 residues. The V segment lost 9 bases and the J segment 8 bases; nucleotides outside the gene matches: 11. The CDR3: CASQSRGQGADIQYF. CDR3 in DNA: TGTGCCAGCCAGTCCAGGGGACAGGGGGCCGACATTCAGTACTTC. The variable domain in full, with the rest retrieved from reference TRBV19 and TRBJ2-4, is DGGITQSPKYLFRKEGQNVTLSCEQNLNHDAMYWYRQDPGQGLRLIYYSQIVNDFQKGDIAEGYSVSREKKESFPLTVTSAQKNPTAFYLCASQSRGQGADIQYFGAGTRLSVL.

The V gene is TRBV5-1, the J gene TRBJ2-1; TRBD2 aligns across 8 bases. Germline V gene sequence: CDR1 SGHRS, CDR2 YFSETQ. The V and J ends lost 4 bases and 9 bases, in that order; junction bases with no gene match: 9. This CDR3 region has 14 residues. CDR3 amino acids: CASSVPTSGSEQFF. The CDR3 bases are TGCGCCAGCAGCGTGCCCACTAGCGGCAGTGAGCAGTTCTTC.

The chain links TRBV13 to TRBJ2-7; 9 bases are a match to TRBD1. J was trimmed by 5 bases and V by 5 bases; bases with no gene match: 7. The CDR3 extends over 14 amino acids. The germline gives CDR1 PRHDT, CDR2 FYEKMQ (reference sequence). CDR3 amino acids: CASSTGTGTNEQYF. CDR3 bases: TGTGCCAGCAGCACAGGGACAGGGACCAACGAGCAGTACTTC.

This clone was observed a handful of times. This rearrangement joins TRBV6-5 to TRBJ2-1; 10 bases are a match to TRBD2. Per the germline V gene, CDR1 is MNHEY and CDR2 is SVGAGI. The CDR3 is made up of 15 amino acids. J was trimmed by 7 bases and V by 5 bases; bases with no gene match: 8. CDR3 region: CASSKGLAGVNEQFF. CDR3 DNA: TGTGCCAGCAGTAAAGGCCTAGCGGGAGTTAATGAGCAGTTCTTC.

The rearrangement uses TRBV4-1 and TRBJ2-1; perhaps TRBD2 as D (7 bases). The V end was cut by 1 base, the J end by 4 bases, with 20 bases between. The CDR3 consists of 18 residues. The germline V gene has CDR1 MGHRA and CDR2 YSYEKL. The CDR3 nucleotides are TGCGCCAGCAGCCAAGCCGCAGGGGCTAGCGGCATTTACAATGAGCAGTTCTTC. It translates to CASSQAAGASGIYNEQFF.

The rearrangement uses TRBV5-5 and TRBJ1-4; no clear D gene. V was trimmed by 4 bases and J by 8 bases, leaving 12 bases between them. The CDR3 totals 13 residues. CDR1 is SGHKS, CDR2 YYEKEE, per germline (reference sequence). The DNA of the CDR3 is TGTGCCAGCAGCCCCCTCCCGGGAGAAAAACTGTTTTTT. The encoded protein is CASSPLPGEKLFF.

CDR3 nucleotide sequence: TGTGCCAGCGGAGGGAGCTCCTATAATTCACCCCTCCACTTT. It encodes CASGGSSYNSPLHF. The chain uses TRBV2 and TRBJ1-6, with D unresolved. The CDR3 is 14 amino acids. V was cut by 8 bases and J by 0 bases, with 8 bases left in between. CDR1 and CDR2 (germline): SNHLY, FYNNEI.

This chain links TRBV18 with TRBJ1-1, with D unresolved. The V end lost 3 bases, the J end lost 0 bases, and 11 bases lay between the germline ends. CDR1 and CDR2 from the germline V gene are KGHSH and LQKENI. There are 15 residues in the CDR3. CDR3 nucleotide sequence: TGTGCCAGCTCACCCCTCTCGGGGATGAACACTGAAGCTTTCTTT. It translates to CASSPLSGMNTEAFF.

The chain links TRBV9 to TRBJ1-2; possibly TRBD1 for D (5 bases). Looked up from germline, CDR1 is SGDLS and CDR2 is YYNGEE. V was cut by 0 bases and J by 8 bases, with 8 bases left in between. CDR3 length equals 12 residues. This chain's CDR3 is CASSVGGGGYTF. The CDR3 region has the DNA TGTGCCAGCAGCGTAGGGGGGGGAGGCTACACCTTC.

CDR3 residues: CASSFAGTGGYNEQFF. DNA for the CDR3: TGTGCCAGCAGCTTCGCCGGGACAGGGGGCTACAATGAGCAGTTCTTC. V is TRBV7-2 and J is TRBJ2-1; 11 bases are a match to TRBD1. The J segment lost 3 bases and the V segment lost 3 bases, leaving 4 bases of the junction unmatched. The CDR3 extends over 16 amino acids. From germline, CDR1 is SGHTA and CDR2 FQGNSA.

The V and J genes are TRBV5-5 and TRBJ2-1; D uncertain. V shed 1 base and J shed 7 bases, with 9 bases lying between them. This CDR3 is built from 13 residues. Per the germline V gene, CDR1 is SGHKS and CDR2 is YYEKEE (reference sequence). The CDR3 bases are TGTGCCAGCAGCTTGTCCCCAGTGAATGAGCAGTTCTTC. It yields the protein CASSLSPVNEQFF.

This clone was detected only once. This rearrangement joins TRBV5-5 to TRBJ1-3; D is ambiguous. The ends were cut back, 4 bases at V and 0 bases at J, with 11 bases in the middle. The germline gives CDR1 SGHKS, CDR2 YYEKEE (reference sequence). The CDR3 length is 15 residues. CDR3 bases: TGTGCCAGCAGCCGGCAGGCCGCCTCTGGAAACACCATATATTTT. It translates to CASSRQAASGNTIYF.

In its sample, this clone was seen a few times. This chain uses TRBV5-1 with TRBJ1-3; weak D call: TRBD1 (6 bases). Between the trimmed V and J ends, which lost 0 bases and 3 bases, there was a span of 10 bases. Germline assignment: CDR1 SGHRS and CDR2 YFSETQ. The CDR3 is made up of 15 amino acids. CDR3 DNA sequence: TGCGCCAGCAGCTTGGGGGGACAAAGTGGAAACACCATATATTTT. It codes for CASSLGGQSGNTIYF.

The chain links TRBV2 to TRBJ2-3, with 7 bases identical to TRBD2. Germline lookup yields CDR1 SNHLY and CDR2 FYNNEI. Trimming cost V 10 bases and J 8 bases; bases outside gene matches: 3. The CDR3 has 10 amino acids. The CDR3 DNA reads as TGTGCCACGGGGGGAGGTACGCAGTATTTT. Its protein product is CATGGGTQYF.

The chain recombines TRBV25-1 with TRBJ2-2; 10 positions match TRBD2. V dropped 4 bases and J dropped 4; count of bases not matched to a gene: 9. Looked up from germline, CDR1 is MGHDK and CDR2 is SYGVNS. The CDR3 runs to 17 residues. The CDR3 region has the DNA TGTGCCAGCAGTGGTCTAGCGGGGGCCGGGATCACCGGGGAGCTGTTTTTT. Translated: CASSGLAGAGITGELFF.

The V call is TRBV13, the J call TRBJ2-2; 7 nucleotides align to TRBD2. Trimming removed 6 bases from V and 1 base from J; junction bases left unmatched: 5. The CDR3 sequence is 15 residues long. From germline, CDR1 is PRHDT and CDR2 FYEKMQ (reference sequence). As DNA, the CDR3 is TGTGCCAGCAGGCCAGCGGGGTTGAACACCGGGGAGCTGTTTTTT. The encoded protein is CASRPAGLNTGELFF.

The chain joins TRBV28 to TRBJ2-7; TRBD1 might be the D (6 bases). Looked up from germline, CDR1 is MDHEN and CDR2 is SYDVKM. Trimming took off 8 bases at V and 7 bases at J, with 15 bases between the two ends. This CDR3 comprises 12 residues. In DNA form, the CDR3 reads TGTGCCAGCCAATGGGGGCGTAGGGAGCAGTACTTC. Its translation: CASQWGRREQYF.

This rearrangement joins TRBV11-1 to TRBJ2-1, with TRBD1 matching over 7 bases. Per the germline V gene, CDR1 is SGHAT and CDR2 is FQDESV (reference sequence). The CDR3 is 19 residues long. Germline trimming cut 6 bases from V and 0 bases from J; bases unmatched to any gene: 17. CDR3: CASRPRQGTGISSYNEQFF. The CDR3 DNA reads TGTGCCAGCAGACCCCGACAGGGAACCGGGATTAGCTCCTACAATGAGCAGTTCTTC.

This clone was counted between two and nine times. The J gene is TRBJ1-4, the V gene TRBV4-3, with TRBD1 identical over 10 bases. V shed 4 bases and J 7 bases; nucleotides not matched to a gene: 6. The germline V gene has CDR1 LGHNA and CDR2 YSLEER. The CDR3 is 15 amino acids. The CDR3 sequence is CASSRGTGDGEKLFF. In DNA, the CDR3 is TGCGCCAGCAGCCGAGGGACAGGGGACGGTGAAAAACTGTTTTTT.

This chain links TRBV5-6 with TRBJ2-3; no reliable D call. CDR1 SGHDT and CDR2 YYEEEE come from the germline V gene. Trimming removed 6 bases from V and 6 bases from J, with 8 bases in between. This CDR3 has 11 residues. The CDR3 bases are TGTGCCAGCATCCTGAGGGATACGCAGTATTTT. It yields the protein CASILRDTQYF.